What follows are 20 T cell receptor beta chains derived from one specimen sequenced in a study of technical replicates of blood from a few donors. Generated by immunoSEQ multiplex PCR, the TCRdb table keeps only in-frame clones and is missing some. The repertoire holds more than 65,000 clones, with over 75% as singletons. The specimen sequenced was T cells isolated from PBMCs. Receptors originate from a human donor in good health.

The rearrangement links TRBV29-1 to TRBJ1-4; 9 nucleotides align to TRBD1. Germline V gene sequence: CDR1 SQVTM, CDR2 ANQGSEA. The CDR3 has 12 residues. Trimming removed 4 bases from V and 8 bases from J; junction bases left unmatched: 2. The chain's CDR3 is CSVGGTGEKLFF. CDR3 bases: TGCAGCGTTGGTGGGACAGGGGAAAAACTGTTTTTT.

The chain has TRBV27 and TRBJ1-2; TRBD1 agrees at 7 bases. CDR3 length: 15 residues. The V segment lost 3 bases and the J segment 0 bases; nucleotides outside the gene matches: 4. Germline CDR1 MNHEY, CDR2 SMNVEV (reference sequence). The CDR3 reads CASSFEQGANYGYTF. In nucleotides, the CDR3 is TGTGCCAGCAGTTTCGAGCAGGGGGCTAACTATGGCTACACCTTC.

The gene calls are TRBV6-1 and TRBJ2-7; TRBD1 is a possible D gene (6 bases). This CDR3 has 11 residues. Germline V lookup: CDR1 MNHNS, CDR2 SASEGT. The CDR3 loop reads CVTQGAYEQYF. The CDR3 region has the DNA TGTGTCACACAGGGAGCCTACGAGCAGTACTTC.

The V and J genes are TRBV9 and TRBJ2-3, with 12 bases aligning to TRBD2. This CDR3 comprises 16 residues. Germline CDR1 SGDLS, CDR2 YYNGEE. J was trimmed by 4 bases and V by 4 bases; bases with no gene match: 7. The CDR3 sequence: CASSSRLAGVADTQYF. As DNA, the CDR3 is TGTGCCAGCAGCTCTAGACTAGCGGGAGTGGCAGATACGCAGTATTTT.

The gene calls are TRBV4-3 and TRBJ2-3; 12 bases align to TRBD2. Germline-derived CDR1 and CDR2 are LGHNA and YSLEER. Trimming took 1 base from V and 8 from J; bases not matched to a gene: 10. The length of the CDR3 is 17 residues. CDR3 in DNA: TGCGCCAGCAGCCAAGTCGCTAGCGGGAGGGCCGAGGGTACGCAGTATTTT. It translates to CASSQVASGRAEGTQYF.

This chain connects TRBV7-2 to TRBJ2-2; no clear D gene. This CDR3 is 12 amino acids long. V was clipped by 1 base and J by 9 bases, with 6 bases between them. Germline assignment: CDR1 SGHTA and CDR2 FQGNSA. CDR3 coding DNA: TGTGCCAGCAGCTTAGGTCTTAGGGAGCTGTTTTTT. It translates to CASSLGLRELFF.

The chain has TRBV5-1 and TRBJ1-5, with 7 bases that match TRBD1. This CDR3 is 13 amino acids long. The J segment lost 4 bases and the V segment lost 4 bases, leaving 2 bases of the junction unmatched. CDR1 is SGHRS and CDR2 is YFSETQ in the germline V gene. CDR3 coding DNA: TGCGCCAGCAGCCAGACAGGGAATCAGCCCCAGCATTTT. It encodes CASSQTGNQPQHF.

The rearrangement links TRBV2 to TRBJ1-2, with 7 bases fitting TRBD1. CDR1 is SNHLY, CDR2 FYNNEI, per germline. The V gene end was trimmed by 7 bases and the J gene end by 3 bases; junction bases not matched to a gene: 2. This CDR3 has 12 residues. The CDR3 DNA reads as TGTGCCAGCACTACAGGGGACTATGGCTACACCTTC. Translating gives CASTTGDYGYTF.

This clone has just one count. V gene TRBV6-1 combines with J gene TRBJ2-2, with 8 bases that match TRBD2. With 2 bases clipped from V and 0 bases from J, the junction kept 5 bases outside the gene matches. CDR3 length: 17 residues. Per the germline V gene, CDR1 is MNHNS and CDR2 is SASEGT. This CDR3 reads CASSEIFGGANTGELFF. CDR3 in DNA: TGTGCCAGCAGTGAAATTTTCGGGGGGGCGAACACCGGGGAGCTGTTTTTT.

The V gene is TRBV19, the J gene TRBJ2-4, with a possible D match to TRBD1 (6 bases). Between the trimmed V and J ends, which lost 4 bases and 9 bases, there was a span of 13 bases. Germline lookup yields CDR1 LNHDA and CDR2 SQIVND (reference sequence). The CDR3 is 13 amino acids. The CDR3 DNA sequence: TGTGCCAGTAGTACATACAGGGAAAGCATTCAGTACTTC. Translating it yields CASSTYRESIQYF.

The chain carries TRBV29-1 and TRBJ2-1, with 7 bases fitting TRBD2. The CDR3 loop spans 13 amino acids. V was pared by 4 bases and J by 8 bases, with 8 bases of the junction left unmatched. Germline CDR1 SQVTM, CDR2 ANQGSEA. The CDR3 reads CSVVGGSRDEQFF. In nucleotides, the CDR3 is TGCAGCGTTGTCGGCGGGAGTAGAGATGAGCAGTTCTTC.

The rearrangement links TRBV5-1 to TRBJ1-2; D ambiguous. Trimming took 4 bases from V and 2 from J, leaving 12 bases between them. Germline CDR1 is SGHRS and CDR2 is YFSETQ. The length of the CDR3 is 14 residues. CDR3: CASSDLPRNYGYTF. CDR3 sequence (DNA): TGCGCCAGCAGCGACCTCCCCAGGAACTATGGCTACACCTTC. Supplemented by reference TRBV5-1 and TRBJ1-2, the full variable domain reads KAGVTQTPRYLIKTRGQQVTLSCSPISGHRSVSWYQQTPGQGLQFLFEYFSETQRNKGNFPGRFSGRQFSNSRSEMNVSTLELGDSALYLCASSDLPRNYGYTFGSGTRLTVV.

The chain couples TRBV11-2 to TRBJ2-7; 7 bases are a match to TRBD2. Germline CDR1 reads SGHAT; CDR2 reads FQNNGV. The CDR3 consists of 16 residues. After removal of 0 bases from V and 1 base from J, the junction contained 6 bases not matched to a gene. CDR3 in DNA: TGTGCCAGCAGCTTAGATGGGGGAGGGAGGTCCTACGAGCAGTACTTC. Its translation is CASSLDGGGRSYEQYF.

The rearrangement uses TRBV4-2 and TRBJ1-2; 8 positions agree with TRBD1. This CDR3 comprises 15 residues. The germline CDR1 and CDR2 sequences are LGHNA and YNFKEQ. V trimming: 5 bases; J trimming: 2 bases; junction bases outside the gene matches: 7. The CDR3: CASSDPGQENYGYTF. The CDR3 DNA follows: TGTGCCAGCAGCGACCCGGGACAGGAAAACTATGGCTACACCTTC.

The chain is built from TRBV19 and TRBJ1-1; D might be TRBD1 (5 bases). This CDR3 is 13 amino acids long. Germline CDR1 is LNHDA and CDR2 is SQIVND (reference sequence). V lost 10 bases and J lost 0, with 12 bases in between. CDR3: CATGGTVNTEAFF. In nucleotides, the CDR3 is TGTGCCACCGGAGGGACGGTGAACACTGAAGCTTTCTTT.

CDR3 bases: TGTGCCATGTCCGGGACAGGGAAAACTTTCTTT. Residues: CAMSGTGKTFF. This sequence joins TRBV2 and TRBJ1-1, with 9 positions matching TRBD1. CDR1 SNHLY and CDR2 FYNNEI come from the germline V gene. The CDR3 consists of 11 residues. V gave up 10 bases and J gave up 12 bases; unmatched junction bases: 9.

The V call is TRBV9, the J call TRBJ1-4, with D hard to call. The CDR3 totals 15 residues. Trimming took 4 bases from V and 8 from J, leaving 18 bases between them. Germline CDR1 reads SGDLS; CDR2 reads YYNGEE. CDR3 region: CASSSRGQATEKLFF. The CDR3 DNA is TGTGCCAGCAGCTCCCGAGGGCAGGCTACCGAAAAACTGTTTTTT.

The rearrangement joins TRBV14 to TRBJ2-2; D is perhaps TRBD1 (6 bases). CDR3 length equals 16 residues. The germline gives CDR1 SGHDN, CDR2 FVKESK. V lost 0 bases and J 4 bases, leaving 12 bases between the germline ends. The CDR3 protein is CASSQDQGRITGELFF. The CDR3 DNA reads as TGTGCCAGCAGCCAAGACCAGGGGCGAATCACCGGGGAGCTGTTTTTT.

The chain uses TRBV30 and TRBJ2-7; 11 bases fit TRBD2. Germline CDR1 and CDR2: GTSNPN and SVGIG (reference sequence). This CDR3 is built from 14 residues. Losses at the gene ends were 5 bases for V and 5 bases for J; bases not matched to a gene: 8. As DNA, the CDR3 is TGTGCCTGGGAATTAGCGGGAGGGCCTAACGAGCAGTACTTC. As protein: CAWELAGGPNEQYF.

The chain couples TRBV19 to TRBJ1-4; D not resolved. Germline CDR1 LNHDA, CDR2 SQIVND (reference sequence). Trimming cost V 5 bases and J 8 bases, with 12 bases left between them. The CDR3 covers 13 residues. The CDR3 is CASSSDGEEKLFF. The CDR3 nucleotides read TGTGCCAGTAGTTCCGACGGGGAGGAAAAACTGTTTTTT.